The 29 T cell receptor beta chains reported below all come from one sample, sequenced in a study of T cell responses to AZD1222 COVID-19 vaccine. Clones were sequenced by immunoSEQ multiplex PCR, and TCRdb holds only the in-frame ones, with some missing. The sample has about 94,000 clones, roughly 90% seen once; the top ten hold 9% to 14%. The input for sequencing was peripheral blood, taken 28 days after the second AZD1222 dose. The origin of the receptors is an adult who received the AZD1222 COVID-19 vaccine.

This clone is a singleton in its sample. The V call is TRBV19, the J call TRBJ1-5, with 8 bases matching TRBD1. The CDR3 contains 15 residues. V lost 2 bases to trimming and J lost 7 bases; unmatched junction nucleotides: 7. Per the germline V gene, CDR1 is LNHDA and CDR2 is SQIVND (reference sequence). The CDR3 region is CASSIMTGEGQPQHF. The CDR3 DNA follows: TGTGCCAGTAGTATAATGACAGGGGAAGGACAGCCCCAGCATTTT.

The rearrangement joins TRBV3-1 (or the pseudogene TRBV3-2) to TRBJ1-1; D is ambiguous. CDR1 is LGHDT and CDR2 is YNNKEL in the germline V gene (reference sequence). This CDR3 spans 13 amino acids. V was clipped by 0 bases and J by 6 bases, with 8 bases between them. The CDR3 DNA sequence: TGTGCCAGCAGCCAAGATAACCGGGCTGAAGCTTTCTTT. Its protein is CASSQDNRAEAFF.

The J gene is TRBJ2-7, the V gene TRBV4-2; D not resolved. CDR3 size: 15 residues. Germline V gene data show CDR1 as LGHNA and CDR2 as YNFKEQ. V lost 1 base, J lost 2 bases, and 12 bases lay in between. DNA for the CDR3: TGTGCCAGCAGCCAAGGGAGTCAAGGTGCCTACGAGCAGTACTTC. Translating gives CASSQGSQGAYEQYF.

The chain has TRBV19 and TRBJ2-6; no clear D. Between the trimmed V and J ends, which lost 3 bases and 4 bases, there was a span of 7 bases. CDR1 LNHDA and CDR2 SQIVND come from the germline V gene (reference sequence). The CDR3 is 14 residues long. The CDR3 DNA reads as TGTGCCAGTAGTATGCAGAGGGGGGCCAACGTCCTGACTTTC. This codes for CASSMQRGANVLTF.

In DNA form, the CDR3 reads TGTGCCAGCAGTTTAAATCGGGGGGATCACGAGCAGTACTTC. It encodes CASSLNRGDHEQYF. The V gene is TRBV27, the J gene TRBJ2-7; 7 nucleotides align to TRBD2. Unmatched junction bases numbered 6, after V lost 2 bases and J lost 5 bases. CDR1 and CDR2 (germline): MNHEY, SMNVEV (reference sequence). The CDR3 has 14 amino acids.

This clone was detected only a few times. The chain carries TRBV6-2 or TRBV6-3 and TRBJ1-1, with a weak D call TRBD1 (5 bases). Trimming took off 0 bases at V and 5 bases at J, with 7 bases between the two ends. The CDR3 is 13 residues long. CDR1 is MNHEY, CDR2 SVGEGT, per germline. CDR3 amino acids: CASSYSRGTEAFF. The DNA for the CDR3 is TGTGCCAGCAGTTACTCGAGGGGAACTGAAGCTTTCTTT.

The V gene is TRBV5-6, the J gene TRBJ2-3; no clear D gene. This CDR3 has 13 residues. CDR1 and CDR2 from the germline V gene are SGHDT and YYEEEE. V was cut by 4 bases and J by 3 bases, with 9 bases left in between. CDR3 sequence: CASSQMSTDTQYF. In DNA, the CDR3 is TGTGCCAGCAGCCAAATGTCTACAGATACGCAGTATTTT.

The DNA for the CDR3 is TGTGCCAGCAGTTTACGACAACTAGCGGGAAAAAGGTACAGGAATGAGCAGTTCTTC. Its translation: CASSLRQLAGKRYRNEQFF. The chain has TRBV27 and TRBJ2-1, with 10 bases aligning to TRBD2. Germline CDR1 reads MNHEY; CDR2 reads SMNVEV (reference sequence). This CDR3 spans 19 amino acids. V lost 2 bases to trimming and J lost 7 bases; unmatched junction nucleotides: 17.

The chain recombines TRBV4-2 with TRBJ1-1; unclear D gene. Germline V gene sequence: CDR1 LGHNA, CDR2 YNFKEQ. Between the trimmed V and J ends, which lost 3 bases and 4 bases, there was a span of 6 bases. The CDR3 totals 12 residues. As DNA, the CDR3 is TGTGCCAGCAGCCACGGAATCACTGAAGCTTTCTTT. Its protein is CASSHGITEAFF.

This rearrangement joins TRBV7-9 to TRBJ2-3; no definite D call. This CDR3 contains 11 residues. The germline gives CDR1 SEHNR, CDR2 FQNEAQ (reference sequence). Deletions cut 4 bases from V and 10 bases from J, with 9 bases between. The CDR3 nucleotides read TGTGCCAGCAGCTCCTCCTTTGCGCAGTATTTT. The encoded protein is CASSSSFAQYF.

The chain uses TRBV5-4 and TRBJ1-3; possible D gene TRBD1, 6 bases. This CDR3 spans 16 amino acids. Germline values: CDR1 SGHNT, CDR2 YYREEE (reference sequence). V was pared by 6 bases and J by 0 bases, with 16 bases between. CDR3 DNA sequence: TGTGCCAGCACAGAGGGGGGTTTTGCCTCTGGAAACACCATATATTTT. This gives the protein CASTEGGFASGNTIYF.

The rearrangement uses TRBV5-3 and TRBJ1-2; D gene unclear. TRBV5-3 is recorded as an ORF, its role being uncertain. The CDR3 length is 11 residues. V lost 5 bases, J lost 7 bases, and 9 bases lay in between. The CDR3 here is CARRELGGYTF. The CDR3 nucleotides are TGTGCCAGAAGGGAGCTAGGTGGCTACACCTTC.

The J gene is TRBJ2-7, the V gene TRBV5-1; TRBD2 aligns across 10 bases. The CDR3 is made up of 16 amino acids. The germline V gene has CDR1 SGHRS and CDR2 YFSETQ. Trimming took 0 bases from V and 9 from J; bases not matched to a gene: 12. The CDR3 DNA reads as TGCGCCAGCAGCTTGGGGGATCTAGCGGGAGCCTTGGGGCAGTACTTC. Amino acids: CASSLGDLAGALGQYF.

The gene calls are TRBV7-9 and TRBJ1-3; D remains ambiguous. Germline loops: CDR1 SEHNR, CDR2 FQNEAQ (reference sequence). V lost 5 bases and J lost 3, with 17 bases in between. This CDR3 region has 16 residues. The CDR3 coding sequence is TGTGCCAGCAGCCTCAAGCCCCTCTACGTTGGAAACACCATATATTTT. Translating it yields CASSLKPLYVGNTIYF.

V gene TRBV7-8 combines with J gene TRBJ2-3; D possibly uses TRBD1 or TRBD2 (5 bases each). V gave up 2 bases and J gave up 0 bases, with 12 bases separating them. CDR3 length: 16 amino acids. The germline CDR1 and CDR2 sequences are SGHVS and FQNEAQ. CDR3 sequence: CASSLMGRESTDTQYF. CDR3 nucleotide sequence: TGTGCCAGCAGCTTAATGGGCAGGGAGAGCACAGATACGCAGTATTTT.

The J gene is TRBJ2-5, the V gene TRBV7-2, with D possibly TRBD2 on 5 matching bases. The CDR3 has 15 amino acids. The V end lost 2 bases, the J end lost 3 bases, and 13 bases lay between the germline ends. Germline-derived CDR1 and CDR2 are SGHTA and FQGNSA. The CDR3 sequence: CASSLWLRAEETQYF. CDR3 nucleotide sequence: TGTGCCAGCAGCTTATGGCTTCGAGCGGAAGAGACCCAGTACTTC.

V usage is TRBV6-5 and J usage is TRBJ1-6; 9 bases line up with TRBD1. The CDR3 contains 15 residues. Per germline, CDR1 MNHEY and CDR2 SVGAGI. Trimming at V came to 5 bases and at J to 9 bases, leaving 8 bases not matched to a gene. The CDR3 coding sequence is TGTGCCAGCAGTCCCGGGACAGGGTTTGGTTCACCCCTCCACTTT. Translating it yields CASSPGTGFGSPLHF.

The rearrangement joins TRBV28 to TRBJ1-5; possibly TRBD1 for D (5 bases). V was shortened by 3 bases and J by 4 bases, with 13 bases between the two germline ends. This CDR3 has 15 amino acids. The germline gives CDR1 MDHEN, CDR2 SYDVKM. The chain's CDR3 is CASSLSQGGNQPQHF. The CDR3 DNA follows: TGTGCCAGCAGTTTGAGTCAGGGCGGGAATCAGCCCCAGCATTTT.

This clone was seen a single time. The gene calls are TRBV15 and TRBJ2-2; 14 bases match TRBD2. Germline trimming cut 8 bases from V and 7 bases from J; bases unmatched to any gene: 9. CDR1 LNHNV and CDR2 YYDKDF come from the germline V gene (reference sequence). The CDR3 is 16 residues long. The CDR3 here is CATEGLAGEESGELFF. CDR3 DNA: TGTGCCACCGAGGGACTAGCGGGAGAAGAAAGCGGGGAGCTGTTTTTT.

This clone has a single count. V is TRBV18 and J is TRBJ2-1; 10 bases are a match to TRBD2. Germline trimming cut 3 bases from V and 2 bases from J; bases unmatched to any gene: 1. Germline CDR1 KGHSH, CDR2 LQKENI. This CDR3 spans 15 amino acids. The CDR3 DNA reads TGTGCCAGCTCACCTAGCGGGGGGCCCTACAATGAGCAGTTCTTC. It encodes CASSPSGGPYNEQFF.

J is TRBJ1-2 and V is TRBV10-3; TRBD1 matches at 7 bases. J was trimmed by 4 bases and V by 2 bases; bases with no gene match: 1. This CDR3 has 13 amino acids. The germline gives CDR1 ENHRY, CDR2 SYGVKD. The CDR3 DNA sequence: TGTGCCATCAGTGAGGGACAGGTCTATGGCTACACCTTC. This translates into CAISEGQVYGYTF.

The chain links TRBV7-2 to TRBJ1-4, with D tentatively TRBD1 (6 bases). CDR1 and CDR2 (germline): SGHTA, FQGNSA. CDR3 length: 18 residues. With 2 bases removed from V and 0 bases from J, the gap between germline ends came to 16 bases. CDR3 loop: CASSLLFIGGATNEKLFF. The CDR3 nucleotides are TGTGCCAGCAGCTTACTATTCATCGGGGGCGCAACTAATGAAAAACTGTTTTTT.

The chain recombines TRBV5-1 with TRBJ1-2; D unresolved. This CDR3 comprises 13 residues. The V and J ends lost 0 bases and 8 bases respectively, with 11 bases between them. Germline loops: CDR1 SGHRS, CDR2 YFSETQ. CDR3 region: CASSLVEYAGYTF. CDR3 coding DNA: TGCGCCAGCAGCTTGGTTGAATACGCGGGCTACACCTTC.

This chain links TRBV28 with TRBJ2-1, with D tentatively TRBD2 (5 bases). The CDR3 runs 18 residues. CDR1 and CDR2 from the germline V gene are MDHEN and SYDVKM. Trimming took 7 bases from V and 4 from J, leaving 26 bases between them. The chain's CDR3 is CASIPPNYEGASYNEQFF. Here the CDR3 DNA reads TGTGCCAGCATCCCCCCAAACTACGAGGGAGCTAGTTACAATGAGCAGTTCTTC. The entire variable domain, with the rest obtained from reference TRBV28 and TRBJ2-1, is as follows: DVKVTQSSRYLVKRTGEKVFLECVQDMDHENMFWYRQDPGLGLRLIYFSYDVKMKEKGDIPEGYSVSREKKERFSLILESASTNQTSMYLCASIPPNYEGASYNEQFFGPGTRLTVL.

The CDR3 spells CASSIAGEQYF. CDR3 nucleotide sequence: TGTGCCAGTAGTATCGCGGGCGAGCAGTACTTC. The genes are TRBV19 and TRBJ2-7; TRBD2 might be the D (5 bases). The CDR3 has 11 amino acids. Trimming took 3 bases from V and 6 from J, leaving 6 bases between them. Germline lookup yields CDR1 LNHDA and CDR2 SQIVND (reference sequence).

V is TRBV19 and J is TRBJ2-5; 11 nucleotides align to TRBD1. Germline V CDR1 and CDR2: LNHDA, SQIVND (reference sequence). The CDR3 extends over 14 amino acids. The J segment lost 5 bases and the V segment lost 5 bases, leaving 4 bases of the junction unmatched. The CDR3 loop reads CASSPRDRGETQYF. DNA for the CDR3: TGTGCCAGTAGTCCCCGGGACAGGGGGGAGACCCAGTACTTC.

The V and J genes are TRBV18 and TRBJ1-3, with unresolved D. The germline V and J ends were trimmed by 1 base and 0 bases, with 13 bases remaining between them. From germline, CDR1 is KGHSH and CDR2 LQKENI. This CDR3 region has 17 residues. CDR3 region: CASSPRPSSHSGNTIYF. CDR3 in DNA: TGTGCCAGCTCACCACGTCCCAGCAGCCACTCTGGAAACACCATATATTTT.

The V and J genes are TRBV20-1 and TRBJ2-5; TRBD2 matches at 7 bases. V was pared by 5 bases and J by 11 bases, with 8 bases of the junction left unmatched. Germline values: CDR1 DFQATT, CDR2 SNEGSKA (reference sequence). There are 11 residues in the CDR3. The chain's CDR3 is CSALLPGGQYF. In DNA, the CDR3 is TGCAGTGCTCTATTACCGGGAGGTCAGTACTTC.

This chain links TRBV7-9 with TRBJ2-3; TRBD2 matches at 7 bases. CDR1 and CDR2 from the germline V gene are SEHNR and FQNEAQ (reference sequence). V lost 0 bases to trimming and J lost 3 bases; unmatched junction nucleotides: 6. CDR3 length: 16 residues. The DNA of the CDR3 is TGTGCCAGCAGCTTAGCGGGCGGGAGTTCTACAGATACGCAGTATTTT. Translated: CASSLAGGSSTDTQYF. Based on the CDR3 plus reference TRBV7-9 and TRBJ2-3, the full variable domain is DTGVSQNPRHKITKRGQNVTFRCDPISEHNRLYWYRQTLGQGPEFLTYFQNEAQLEKSRLLSDRFSAERPKGSFSTLEIQRTEQGDSAMYLCASSLAGGSSTDTQYFGPGTRLTVL.